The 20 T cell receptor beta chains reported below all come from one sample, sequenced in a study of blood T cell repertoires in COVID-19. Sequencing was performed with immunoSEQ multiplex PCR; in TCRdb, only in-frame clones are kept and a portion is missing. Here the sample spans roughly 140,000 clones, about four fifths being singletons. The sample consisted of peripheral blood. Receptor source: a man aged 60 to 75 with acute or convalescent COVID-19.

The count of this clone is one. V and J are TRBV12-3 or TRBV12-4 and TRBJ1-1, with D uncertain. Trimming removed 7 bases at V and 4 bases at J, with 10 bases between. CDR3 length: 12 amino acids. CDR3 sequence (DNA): TGTGCCAGCACATTAGTGGTCACTGAAGCTTTCTTT. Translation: CASTLVVTEAFF.

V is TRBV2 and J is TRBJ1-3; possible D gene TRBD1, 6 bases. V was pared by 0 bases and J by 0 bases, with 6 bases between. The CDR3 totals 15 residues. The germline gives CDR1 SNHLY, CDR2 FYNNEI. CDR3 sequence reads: CASSEAGGSGNTIYF. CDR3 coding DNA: TGTGCCAGCAGTGAAGCAGGGGGCTCTGGAAACACCATATATTTT.

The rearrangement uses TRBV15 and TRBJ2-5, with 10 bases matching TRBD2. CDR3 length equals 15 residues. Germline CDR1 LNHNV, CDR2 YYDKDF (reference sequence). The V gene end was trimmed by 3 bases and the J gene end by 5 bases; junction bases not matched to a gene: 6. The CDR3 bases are TGTGCCACCAGCAGGGGAAGCGGGAGGGAGGAGACCCAGTACTTC. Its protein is CATSRGSGREETQYF.

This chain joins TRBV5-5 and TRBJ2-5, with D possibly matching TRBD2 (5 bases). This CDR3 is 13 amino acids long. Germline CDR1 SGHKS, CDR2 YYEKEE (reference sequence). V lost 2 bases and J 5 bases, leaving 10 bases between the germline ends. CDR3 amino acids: CASSFRGRETQYF. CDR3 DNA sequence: TGTGCCAGCAGCTTCCGGGGAAGGGAGACCCAGTACTTC.

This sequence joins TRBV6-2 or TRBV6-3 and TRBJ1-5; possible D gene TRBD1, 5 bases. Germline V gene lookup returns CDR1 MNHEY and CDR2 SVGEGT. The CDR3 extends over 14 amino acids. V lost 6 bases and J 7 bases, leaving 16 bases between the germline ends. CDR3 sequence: CASSRDGGAQPQHF. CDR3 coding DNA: TGTGCCAGCAGCCGGGACGGCGGGGCCCAGCCCCAGCATTTT.

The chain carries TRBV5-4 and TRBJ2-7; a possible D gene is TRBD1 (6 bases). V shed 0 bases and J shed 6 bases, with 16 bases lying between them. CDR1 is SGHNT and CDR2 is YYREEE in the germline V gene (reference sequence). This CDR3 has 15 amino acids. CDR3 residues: CASSLVDRTPREQYF. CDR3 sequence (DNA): TGTGCCAGCAGCTTGGTCGACAGGACACCGCGCGAGCAGTACTTC.

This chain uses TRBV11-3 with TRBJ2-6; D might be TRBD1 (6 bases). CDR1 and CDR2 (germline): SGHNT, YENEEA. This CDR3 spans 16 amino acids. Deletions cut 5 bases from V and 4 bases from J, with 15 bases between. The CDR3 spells CASSPEYRDGANVLTF. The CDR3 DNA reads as TGTGCCAGCAGCCCCGAGTACAGGGACGGGGCCAACGTCCTGACTTTC.

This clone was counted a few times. This CDR3 reads CASTWTGGEAEAFF. For the CDR3, the DNA is TGTGCCAGTACCTGGACAGGGGGCGAAGCTGAAGCTTTCTTT. The chain is built from TRBV19 and TRBJ1-1; TRBD1 agrees at 11 bases. CDR1 is LNHDA, CDR2 SQIVND, per germline (reference sequence). Unmatched junction bases numbered 7, after V lost 7 bases and J lost 6 bases. The CDR3 has 14 amino acids.

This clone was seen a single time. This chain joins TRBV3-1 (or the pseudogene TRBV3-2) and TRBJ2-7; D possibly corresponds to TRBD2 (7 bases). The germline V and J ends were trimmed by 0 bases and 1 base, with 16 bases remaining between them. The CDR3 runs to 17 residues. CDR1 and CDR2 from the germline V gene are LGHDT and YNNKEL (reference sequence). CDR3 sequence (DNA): TGTGCCAGCAGCCAAGATTCAGGGGCGGGAGTGTCCTACGAGCAGTACTTC. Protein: CASSQDSGAGVSYEQYF.

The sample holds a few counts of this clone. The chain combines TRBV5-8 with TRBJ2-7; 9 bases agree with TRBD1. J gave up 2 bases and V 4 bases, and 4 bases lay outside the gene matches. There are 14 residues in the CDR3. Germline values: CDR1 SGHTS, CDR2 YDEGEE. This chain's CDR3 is CASSIDRGAYEQYF. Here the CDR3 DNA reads TGTGCCAGCAGCATTGACAGGGGGGCCTACGAGCAGTACTTC.

The CDR3 coding sequence is TGTGCCAGCAGCCAACAGACAGGGGCGCGAGCCTATGGCTACACCTTC. It is translated as CASSQQTGARAYGYTF. The chain combines TRBV14 with TRBJ1-2, with TRBD1 identical over 8 bases. This CDR3 has 16 residues. Germline V gene data show CDR1 as SGHDN and CDR2 as FVKESK. After removal of 2 bases from V and 4 bases from J, the junction contained 9 bases not matched to a gene.

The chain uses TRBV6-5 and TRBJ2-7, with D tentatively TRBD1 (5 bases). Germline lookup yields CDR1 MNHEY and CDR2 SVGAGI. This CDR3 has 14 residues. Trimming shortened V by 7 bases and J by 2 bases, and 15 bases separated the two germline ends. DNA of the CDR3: TGTGCCAGCATAGCAAGGGGTCCTCCCTACGAGCAGTACTTC. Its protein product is CASIARGPPYEQYF.

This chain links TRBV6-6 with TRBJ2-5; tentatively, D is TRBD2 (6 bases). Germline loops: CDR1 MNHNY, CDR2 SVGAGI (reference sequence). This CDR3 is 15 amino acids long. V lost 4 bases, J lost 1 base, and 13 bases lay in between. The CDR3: CASSSPGGVQETQYF. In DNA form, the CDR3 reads TGTGCCAGCAGTTCCCCCGGGGGAGTCCAAGAGACCCAGTACTTC.

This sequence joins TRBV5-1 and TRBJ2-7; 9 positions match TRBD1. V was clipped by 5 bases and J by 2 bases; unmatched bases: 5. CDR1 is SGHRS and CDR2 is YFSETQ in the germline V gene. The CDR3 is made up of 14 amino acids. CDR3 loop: CASSRGQGPYEQYF. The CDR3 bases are TGCGCCAGCAGTAGGGGACAGGGCCCCTACGAGCAGTACTTC.

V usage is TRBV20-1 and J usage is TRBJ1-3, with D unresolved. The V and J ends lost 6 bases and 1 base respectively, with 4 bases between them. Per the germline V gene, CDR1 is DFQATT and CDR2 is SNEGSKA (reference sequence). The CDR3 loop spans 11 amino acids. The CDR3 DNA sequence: TGCAGTGCCGTATCTGGAAACACCATATATTTT. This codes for CSAVSGNTIYF.

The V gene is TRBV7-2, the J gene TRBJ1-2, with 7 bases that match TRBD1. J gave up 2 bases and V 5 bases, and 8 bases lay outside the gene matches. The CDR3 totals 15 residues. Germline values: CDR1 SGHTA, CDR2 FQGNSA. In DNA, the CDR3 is TGTGCCAGCAGCCCAGGGGGGACACCCAACTATGGCTACACCTTC. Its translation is CASSPGGTPNYGYTF.

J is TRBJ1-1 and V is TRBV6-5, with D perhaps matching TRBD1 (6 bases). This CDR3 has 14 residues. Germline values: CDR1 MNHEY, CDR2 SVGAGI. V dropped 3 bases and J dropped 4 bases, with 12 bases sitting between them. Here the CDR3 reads CASSYSRGGTEAFF. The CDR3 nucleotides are TGTGCCAGCAGTTATAGCAGGGGTGGCACTGAAGCTTTCTTT.

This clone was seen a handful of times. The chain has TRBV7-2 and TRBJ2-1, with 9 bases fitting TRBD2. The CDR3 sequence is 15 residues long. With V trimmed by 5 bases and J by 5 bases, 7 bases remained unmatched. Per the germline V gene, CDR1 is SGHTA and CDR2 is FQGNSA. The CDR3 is CASSPSSGSNNEQFF. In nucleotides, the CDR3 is TGTGCCAGCAGCCCCAGTAGCGGGAGCAACAATGAGCAGTTCTTC.

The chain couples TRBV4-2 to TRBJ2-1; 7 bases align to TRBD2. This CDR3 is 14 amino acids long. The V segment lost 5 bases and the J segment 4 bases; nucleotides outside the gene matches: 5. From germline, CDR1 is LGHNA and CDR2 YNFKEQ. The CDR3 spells CASSGSGGYNEQFF. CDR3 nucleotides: TGTGCCAGCAGCGGCTCGGGGGGATACAATGAGCAGTTCTTC.

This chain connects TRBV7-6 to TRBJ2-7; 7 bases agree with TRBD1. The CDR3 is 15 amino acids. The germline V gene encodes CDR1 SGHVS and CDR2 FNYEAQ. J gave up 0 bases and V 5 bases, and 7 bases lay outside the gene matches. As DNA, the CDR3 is TGTGCCAGCAGCCGGGGACAGTCAAGCTCCTACGAGCAGTACTTC. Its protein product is CASSRGQSSSYEQYF.